A selection of T cell receptor beta chains follows, all from one sample in a study of CD8 T cells in ankylosing spondylitis. A single record per CDR3 protein comes from TCRdb applying MiXCR to the 5' RACE reads. The sample consists of about 210,000 distinct CDR3 sequences, 8% to 9% of them appearing once. Sequencing was carried out using blood, either unsorted or a sorted T cell fraction (not recorded which). Receptor source: a female donor with ankylosing spondylitis or in good health (not recorded which). Both conserved end residues are part of each CDR3.

V: TRBV6-5; J: TRBJ2-3; CDR3: CASSEPPDTQYF
V: TRBV20-1; J: TRBJ2-5; CDR3: CSASWAGVETQYF
V: TRBV7-2; J: TRBJ1-3; CDR3: CANSLAIGQGNTIYF
V: TRBV20-1; J: TRBJ1-1; CDR3: CSATGYNTEAFF
V: TRBV6-1; J: TRBJ2-7; CDR3: CASSENSYEQYF
V: TRBV6-2/TRBV6-3; J: TRBJ1-2; CDR3: CASSPWGGQGQGEGYTF
V: TRBV23-1; J: TRBJ2-7; CDR3: CASSQSSPPHRDFYEQYF
V: TRBV12-3/TRBV12-4; J: TRBJ1-2; CDR3: CASSFFRTNYGYTF
V: TRBV10-3; J: TRBJ1-1; CDR3: CAMGQPGTEAFF
V: TRBV25-1; J: TRBJ2-6; CDR3: CASSESWSSGANVLTF
V: TRBV20-1; J: TRBJ1-6; CDR3: CSARGGTFGSPLHF
V: TRBV6-5; J: TRBJ2-1; CDR3: CASSYGSPIGEQFF
V: TRBV18; J: TRBJ2-1; CDR3: CASSLRQGKAYNEQFF
V: TRBV6-1; J: TRBJ2-1; CDR3: CASGRQDSYNEQFF
V: TRBV20-1; J: TRBJ2-2; CDR3: CSARDRGGATGELFF
V: TRBV20-1; J: TRBJ2-3; CDR3: CSARDLVAGGGDTQYF
V: TRBV20-1; J: TRBJ2-3; CDR3: CSAIAGKGTDTQYF
V: TRBV7-2; J: TRBJ2-2; CDR3: CASSPGANGELFF
V: TRBV11-2; J: TRBJ2-5; CDR3: CASSLMRPGREGSQETQYF
V: TRBV5-1; J: TRBJ1-1; CDR3: CASTREPGINTEAFF
V: TRBV29-1; J: TRBJ2-7; CDR3: CSAGTGPSYEQYF
V: TRBV11-3; J: TRBJ2-2; CDR3: CASSPRRVGTGELFF
V: TRBV3-1; J: TRBJ2-2; CDR3: CASSQYGGLDDTGELFF
V: TRBV6-1; J: TRBJ1-1; CDR3: CASRREGARTEAFF
V: TRBV19; J: TRBJ2-1; CDR3: CASSIQAVRNEQFF
V: TRBV7-9; J: TRBJ2-5; CDR3: CASSLAGQIQETQYF
V: TRBV5-1; J: TRBJ1-1; CDR3: CASSLAGNLEAFF
V: TRBV7-9; J: TRBJ2-1; CDR3: CASSTGNEQFF
V: TRBV28; J: TRBJ2-7; CDR3: CASRARDGAFYEQYF
V: TRBV7-2; J: TRBJ2-7; CDR3: CASSLVGTTCEQYF
V: TRBV4-3; J: TRBJ2-1; CDR3: CASSQDRISQYDNEQFF
V: TRBV7-9; J: TRBJ1-1; CDR3: CASSRSGSTGNTEAFF
V: TRBV27; J: TRBJ1-5; CDR3: CASGHRGVQPQHF
V: TRBV7-2; J: TRBJ2-5; CDR3: CASSFPAQETQYF
V: TRBV12-3/TRBV12-4; J: TRBJ2-7; CDR3: CASGRTGAYYEQYF
V: TRBV12-3/TRBV12-4; J: TRBJ1-3; CDR3: CASSLETAGNTIYF
V: TRBV20-1; J: TRBJ2-3; CDR3: CSARAGKRTDTQYF
V: TRBV12-3/TRBV12-4; J: TRBJ2-7; CDR3: CASTEGTGGGKQYF
V: TRBV20-1; J: TRBJ2-5; CDR3: CSAPPSAVQETQYF
V: TRBV5-1; J: TRBJ2-1; CDR3: CASSLARLQEQFF
V: TRBV7-6; J: TRBJ2-3; CDR3: CASSFGTSGGISTDTQYF
V: TRBV20-1; J: TRBJ1-1; CDR3: CSAVPGTGVIAFF
V: TRBV6-5; J: TRBJ2-2; CDR3: CASSSLSGRATGELFF
V: TRBV20-1; J: TRBJ2-2; CDR3: CSAPKNTGELFF
V: TRBV12-3/TRBV12-4; J: TRBJ1-4; CDR3: CASSSAAGKLFF
V: TRBV9; J: TRBJ2-5; CDR3: CASSVGTAQETQYF
V: TRBV15; J: TRBJ1-1; CDR3: CATSRVRGVVEAFF
V: TRBV28; J: TRBJ2-3; CDR3: CASSFGRGADTQYF
V: TRBV9; J: TRBJ2-5; CDR3: CASSEGGSETQYF
V: TRBV20-1; J: TRBJ2-3; CDR3: CSAPTSGSDTQYF
V: TRBV19; J: TRBJ2-1; CDR3: CASRRTGETPWEQFF
V: TRBV4-3; J: TRBJ1-1; CDR3: CASSQRGRVNTEAFF
V: TRBV20-1; J: TRBJ2-2; CDR3: CSARVGVPGELFF
V: TRBV20-1; J: TRBJ2-2; CDR3: CSARDPSSWNTGELFF
V: TRBV5-1; J: TRBJ2-1; CDR3: CASSLQASSYNEQFF
V: TRBV18; J: TRBJ1-5; CDR3: CASSRRQGVGQPQHF
V: TRBV7-8; J: TRBJ2-3; CDR3: CASSLEGTATDTQYF